This T cell receptor beta chain was obtained from a study of cytomegalovirus exposure and HLA in healthy donors. Looking at the study overall: Later analysis reported that the roughly 110 validation repertoires shared the platform of the approximately 690 first-cohort repertoires. Study-wide findings and caveats: The study found most TCR sequences rare, yet found some public TCRs in many donors.

This clone was seen just once. Its specificity is not known. The donors were in the approximately 120-subject validation cohort; that cohort was separate from the roughly 620-subject first cohort. Using immunoSEQ multiplex PCR, the repertoire was profiled, and TCRdb retains in-frame clones only, with some absent. The sample carries 250,000 to 300,000 clones, 90% recorded once. CDR3 length: 14 amino acids. Per the germline V gene, CDR1 is MDHEN and CDR2 is SYDVKM. V lost 1 base and J 8 bases, leaving 14 bases between the germline ends. This sequence was found in a woman under 30 in good health and CMV-seronegative. The sequencing input was PBMCs. This sequence joins TRBV28 and TRBJ1-2; D unresolved. DNA for the CDR3: TGTGCCAGCAGTTTATTGGCAACCCTCGGGGGCTACACCTTC. Translated, it gives CASSLLATLGGYTF.